The 24 T cell receptor beta chains given below trace back to one sample, sequenced in a study of blood T cell repertoires in COVID-19. Profiled with immunoSEQ multiplex PCR; TCRdb holds only in-frame clones, not every one. Of 200,000 to 300,000 clones detected, approximately 86% appear once; the ten largest clones hold roughly 7.8%. The sample consisted of peripheral blood. Source of these receptors: a man aged 55 to 70 who had recovered from COVID-19.

The chain uses TRBV10-3 and TRBJ1-5; 10 bases map to TRBD1. V shed 10 bases, J shed 2 bases, and the junction held 5 bases outside the gene matches. This CDR3 comprises 14 residues. Germline CDR1 reads ENHRY; CDR2 reads SYGVKD. The CDR3: CATGTGDGNQPQHF. In DNA form, the CDR3 reads TGTGCCACTGGGACAGGGGACGGCAATCAGCCCCAGCATTTT.

This sequence joins TRBV9 and TRBJ1-2; TRBD1 is a possible D gene (6 bases). V lost 1 base and J 3 bases, leaving 10 bases between the germline ends. CDR3 length: 14 residues. Germline V gene data show CDR1 as SGDLS and CDR2 as YYNGEE. The CDR3 nucleotides read TGTGCCAGCAGCGTATCCGGACAGCACTATGGCTACACCTTC. Residues: CASSVSGQHYGYTF.

The chain is built from TRBV10-3 and TRBJ2-2; the match to TRBD2 covers 7 bases. J lost 6 bases, V lost 7 bases, and 11 bases had no gene match. Germline values: CDR1 ENHRY, CDR2 SYGVKD. The CDR3 contains 15 residues. The DNA for the CDR3 is TGTGCCATCAAAGGGAGCGGGGAAGTCTCCGGGGAGCTGTTTTTT. It yields the protein CAIKGSGEVSGELFF.

This chain uses TRBV5-1 with TRBJ2-3; a possible D gene is TRBD2 (7 bases). The germline V gene encodes CDR1 SGHRS and CDR2 YFSETQ. Trimming shortened V by 5 bases and J by 3 bases, and 16 bases separated the two germline ends. This CDR3 spans 15 amino acids. CDR3 nucleotides: TGCGCCAGCAGTAGAACGGGGGGCGGGACAGATACGCAGTATTTT. Amino acids: CASSRTGGGTDTQYF. Full variable domain (missing parts from reference TRBV5-1 and TRBJ2-3): KAGVTQTPRYLIKTRGQQVTLSCSPISGHRSVSWYQQTPGQGLQFLFEYFSETQRNKGNFPGRFSGRQFSNSRSEMNVSTLELGDSALYLCASSRTGGGTDTQYFGPGTRLTVL.

This chain links TRBV30 with TRBJ1-4; D gene ambiguous. CDR3 size: 14 residues. Between the trimmed V and J ends, which lost 3 bases and 7 bases, there was a span of 15 bases. Germline CDR1 and CDR2: GTSNPN and SVGIG (reference sequence). The CDR3 DNA is TGTGCCTGGAGATACCGGGGTTCGGGTGAAAAACTGTTTTTT. This codes for CAWRYRGSGEKLFF.

In nucleotides, the CDR3 is TGTGCCACCAGCAGAGGAAGGACAGGCCTGGGGGAGACCCAGTACTTC. Translating gives CATSRGRTGLGETQYF. This chain uses TRBV15 with TRBJ2-5; 7 bases line up with TRBD1. The CDR3 is 16 amino acids. The V gene end was trimmed by 1 base and the J gene end by 5 bases; junction bases not matched to a gene: 10. Germline V gene lookup returns CDR1 LNHNV and CDR2 YYDKDF (reference sequence).

The CDR3 nucleotides are TGCGCCAGCAGCTTGCGGGTTTTGGATAATTCACCCCTCCACTTT. Its translation is CASSLRVLDNSPLHF. This chain joins TRBV5-1 and TRBJ1-6; D call uncertain. The CDR3 is 15 residues long. The V gene's germline CDR1 is SGHRS and CDR2 YFSETQ. With 1 base removed from V and 5 bases from J, the gap between germline ends came to 10 bases.

The chain links TRBV5-6 to TRBJ1-3, with D maybe TRBD1 (6 bases). This CDR3 has 16 amino acids. V was clipped by 4 bases and J by 2 bases, with 16 bases between them. Germline V gene sequence: CDR1 SGHDT, CDR2 YYEEEE. CDR3 sequence (DNA): TGTGCCAGCAGCCTCACCGGGACACTCCCTGGAAACACCATATATTTT. It encodes CASSLTGTLPGNTIYF.

This chain joins TRBV10-3 and TRBJ2-5, with D hard to call. This CDR3 is 15 amino acids long. In germline, CDR1 is ENHRY, CDR2 SYGVKD. Trimming removed 3 bases at V and 2 bases at J, with 13 bases between. The CDR3 reads CAISEQLQKQETQYF. The CDR3 coding sequence is TGTGCCATCAGTGAACAGCTACAAAAGCAAGAGACCCAGTACTTC.

The V call is TRBV18, the J call TRBJ2-7; TRBD1 is a possible D gene (6 bases). CDR3 size: 12 residues. The germline gives CDR1 KGHSH, CDR2 LQKENI. Trimming cost V 3 bases and J 6 bases, with 9 bases left between them. The CDR3 DNA follows: TGTGCCAGCTCACCGGGACAAGGCGAGCAGTACTTC. This encodes CASSPGQGEQYF.

V gene TRBV19 combines with J gene TRBJ1-1, with D unclear. Germline V gene sequence: CDR1 LNHDA, CDR2 SQIVND (reference sequence). CDR3 length: 9 residues. Trimming removed 11 bases from V and 14 bases from J, with 15 bases in between. The CDR3 bases are TGTGCCCCAAGAGGCCGCCGGTTCTTT. Amino acids: CAPRGRRFF.

The chain uses TRBV6-5 and TRBJ2-1; D is undetermined. The CDR3 totals 13 residues. V was shortened by 7 bases and J by 4 bases, with 11 bases between the two germline ends. Per germline, CDR1 MNHEY and CDR2 SVGAGI. The DNA for the CDR3 is TGTGCCAGCACCTCGGGTGATTACAATGAGCAGTTCTTC. It encodes CASTSGDYNEQFF.

V and J are TRBV13 and TRBJ2-1, with 9 bases aligning to TRBD2. J was trimmed by 4 bases and V by 4 bases; bases with no gene match: 5. From germline, CDR1 is PRHDT and CDR2 FYEKMQ (reference sequence). This CDR3 has 15 amino acids. The CDR3 nucleotides read TGTGCCAGCAGCTCCGGGACTAGCCGGTACAATGAGCAGTTCTTC. Translation: CASSSGTSRYNEQFF. The entire variable domain, with the rest obtained from reference TRBV13 and TRBJ2-1, is as follows: AAGVIQSPRHLIKEKRETATLKCYPIPRHDTVYWYQQGPGQDPQFLISFYEKMQSDKGSIPDRFSAQQFSDYHSELNMSSLELGDSALYFCASSSGTSRYNEQFFGPGTRLTVL.

This clone appeared once. The gene calls are TRBV19 and TRBJ1-5; D is perhaps TRBD1 (6 bases). V lost 5 bases, J lost 5 bases, and 10 bases lay in between. Per germline, CDR1 LNHDA and CDR2 SQIVND (reference sequence). This CDR3 comprises 13 residues. The CDR3 coding sequence is TGTGCCAGTAGTGTCAGGGGAGATCAGCCCCAGCATTTT. Translating it yields CASSVRGDQPQHF.

This clone showed up just once. This chain joins TRBV12-3 or TRBV12-4 and TRBJ1-2; 8 nucleotides match TRBD1. The trim removed 4 bases at V and 8 bases at J, leaving 6 bases unmatched. The CDR3 extends over 13 amino acids. CDR3 bases: TGTGCCAGCAGTTCCCGGACAGGGAGAGGCTACACCTTC. Encoded protein: CASSSRTGRGYTF.

This clone has only one observation. This rearrangement joins TRBV6-5 to TRBJ1-2; weak D call: TRBD1 (5 bases). Germline CDR1 and CDR2: MNHEY and SVGAGI. Trimming removed 6 bases from V and 4 bases from J, with 18 bases in between. The CDR3 runs to 15 residues. This chain's CDR3 is CASRGPGFPGYGYTF. CDR3 in DNA: TGTGCCAGCAGGGGGCCAGGGTTTCCGGGCTATGGCTACACCTTC.

The chain employs TRBV4-2 and TRBJ2-2, with 8 bases fitting TRBD2. V trimming: 0 bases; J trimming: 3 bases; junction bases outside the gene matches: 12. Germline lookup yields CDR1 LGHNA and CDR2 YNFKEQ. The CDR3 is 19 residues long. CDR3 nucleotides: TGTGCCAGCAGCCAAGATAGTGCCCGGGGGGGGCATTACACCGGGGAGCTGTTTTTT. Amino acid sequence: CASSQDSARGGHYTGELFF.

This clone was counted once. CDR3 protein: CASSLLIKQETYEQYF. As DNA, the CDR3 is TGTGCCAGCAGTTTATTAATAAAACAGGAGACCTACGAGCAGTACTTC. V usage is TRBV27 and J usage is TRBJ2-7; a possible D gene is TRBD1 (5 bases). The germline V and J ends were trimmed by 1 base and 2 bases, with 15 bases remaining between them. The CDR3 spans 16 residues. CDR1 is MNHEY and CDR2 is SMNVEV in the germline V gene (reference sequence).

This chain connects TRBV2 to TRBJ2-3; tentatively, D is TRBD1 (5 bases). Between the trimmed V and J ends, which lost 2 bases and 3 bases, there was a span of 15 bases. There are 16 residues in the CDR3. From germline, CDR1 is SNHLY and CDR2 FYNNEI. CDR3 nucleotide sequence: TGTGCCAGCAGTGAAACTCTCAGGGTCGGGACAGATACGCAGTATTTT. It codes for CASSETLRVGTDTQYF.

The CDR3 is CASSPGTGWDSPLHF. Here the CDR3 DNA reads TGCGCCAGCAGCCCCGGGACAGGATGGGATTCACCCCTCCACTTT. This chain links TRBV5-1 with TRBJ1-6, with 8 bases that match TRBD1. The germline gives CDR1 SGHRS, CDR2 YFSETQ. This CDR3 comprises 15 residues. Germline trimming cut 4 bases from V and 8 bases from J; bases unmatched to any gene: 8. Supplemented by reference TRBV5-1 and TRBJ1-6, the full variable domain reads KAGVTQTPRYLIKTRGQQVTLSCSPISGHRSVSWYQQTPGQGLQFLFEYFSETQRNKGNFPGRFSGRQFSNSRSEMNVSTLELGDSALYLCASSPGTGWDSPLHFGNGTRLTVT.

This clone occurred a few times. Here the CDR3 DNA reads TGTGCCAGCAGCCAAGGAGCAAGGGGGCGCTCGGATGGCTACACCTTC. Translation: CASSQGARGRSDGYTF. The rearrangement joins TRBV14 to TRBJ1-2, with 7 bases matching TRBD1. Germline trimming cut 1 base from V and 6 bases from J; bases unmatched to any gene: 11. Looked up from germline, CDR1 is SGHDN and CDR2 is FVKESK. This CDR3 has 16 amino acids.

J is TRBJ2-3 and V is TRBV10-1, with 10 bases lining up with TRBD1. Trimming removed 3 bases from V and 4 bases from J; junction bases left unmatched: 7. Germline V gene sequence: CDR1 WNHNN, CDR2 SYGVQD (reference sequence). The length of the CDR3 is 16 residues. The chain's CDR3 is CASSDGDRGRADTQYF. As DNA, the CDR3 is TGCGCCAGCAGTGACGGAGACAGGGGGCGGGCAGATACGCAGTATTTT.

The V gene is TRBV5-1, the J gene TRBJ2-1; 11 bases map to TRBD2. V lost 2 bases, J lost 6 bases, and 10 bases stayed unmatched. Germline values: CDR1 SGHRS, CDR2 YFSETQ. CDR3 length: 17 amino acids. CDR3 DNA: TGCGCCAGCAGCTTAACTAGCGGGGGCCGGTATGGCAATGAGCAGTTCTTC. Translation gives CASSLTSGGRYGNEQFF. The full variable domain, its missing parts supplied by reference TRBV5-1 and TRBJ2-1, is KAGVTQTPRYLIKTRGQQVTLSCSPISGHRSVSWYQQTPGQGLQFLFEYFSETQRNKGNFPGRFSGRQFSNSRSEMNVSTLELGDSALYLCASSLTSGGRYGNEQFFGPGTRLTVL.

V and J are TRBV6-5 and TRBJ1-6; D possibly corresponds to TRBD1 (5 bases). The CDR3 runs 14 residues. Trimming left V 2 bases short and J 9 bases short, with 11 bases between. From germline, CDR1 is MNHEY and CDR2 SVGAGI. CDR3 bases: TGTGCCAGCAGTTACGGCAGGGTGGGTTCACCCCTCCACTTT. This encodes CASSYGRVGSPLHF.